This paragraph covers one TCR beta chain sequence. Using immunoSEQ multiplex PCR, the repertoire was profiled, and TCRdb retains in-frame clones only, with some absent. The sample contains around 100,000 clones, over 75% of which appear only once. The data derive from a study of blood T cell repertoires in COVID-19. In germline, CDR1 is SGHAT, CDR2 FQNNGV. The CDR3 length is 14 residues. Trimming pared 1 base from V and 0 bases from J, leaving 6 bases between. Sequencing used peripheral blood. The V and J genes are TRBV11-2 and TRBJ1-2, with D perhaps matching TRBD1 (6 bases). The TCR sequence derives from a man aged 70-80 years with active or convalescent COVID-19. CDR3 amino acids: CASSLGTANYGYTF. The CDR3 region has the DNA TGTGCCAGCAGCTTAGGGACAGCTAACTATGGCTACACCTTC.